This TCR beta chain was recovered during a study of blood T cell repertoires in COVID-19. The CDR3 sequence is 13 residues long. The V gene lost 5 bases and the J gene lost 2 bases, with 10 bases spanning the gap. The repertoire was sequenced with immunoSEQ multiplex PCR; TCRdb's copy has only in-frame clones and lacks some. This sample has 170,000 or so clones; about four fifths occur once, and the top ten carry over 12%. The source of this sequence is a man aged 18 to 30 with active or convalescent COVID-19. Sample: peripheral blood. The chain combines TRBV12-3 or TRBV12-4 with TRBJ2-7; D ambiguous. The DNA of the CDR3 is TGTGCCAGCAGTCCCGACATAGCCTACGAGCAGTACTTC. It is translated as CASSPDIAYEQYF.